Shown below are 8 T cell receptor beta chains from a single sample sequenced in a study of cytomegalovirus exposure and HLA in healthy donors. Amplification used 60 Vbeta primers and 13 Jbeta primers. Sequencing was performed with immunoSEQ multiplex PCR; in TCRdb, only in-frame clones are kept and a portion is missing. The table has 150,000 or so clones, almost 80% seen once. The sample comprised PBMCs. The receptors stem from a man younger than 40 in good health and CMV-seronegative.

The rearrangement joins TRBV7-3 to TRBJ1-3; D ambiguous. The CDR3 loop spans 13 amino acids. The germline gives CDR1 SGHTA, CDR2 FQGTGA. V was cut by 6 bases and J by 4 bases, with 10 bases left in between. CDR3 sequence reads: CASSFSEGNTIYF. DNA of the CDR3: TGTGCCAGCAGTTTTTCCGAGGGAAACACCATATATTTT.

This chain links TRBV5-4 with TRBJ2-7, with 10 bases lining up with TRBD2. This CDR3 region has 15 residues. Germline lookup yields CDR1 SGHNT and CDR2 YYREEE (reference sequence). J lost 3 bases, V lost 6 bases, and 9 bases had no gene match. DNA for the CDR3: TGTGCCAGCACAACCTTAGCGGGGGGCTTCTACGAGCAGTACTTC. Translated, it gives CASTTLAGGFYEQYF.

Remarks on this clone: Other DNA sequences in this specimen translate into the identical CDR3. The CDR3 nucleotides are TGTGCCAGCAGTCTTACGGTTAACGAGCAGTACTTC. It is translated as CASSLTVNEQYF. The rearrangement joins TRBV7-2 to TRBJ2-7; D remains ambiguous. Germline lookup yields CDR1 SGHTA and CDR2 FQGNSA. The length of the CDR3 is 12 residues. V lost 6 bases, J lost 5 bases, and 11 bases lay in between.

The CDR3 sequence is CASRLAETFYEQYF. As DNA, the CDR3 is TGTGCCAGCAGACTAGCCGAGACTTTTTACGAGCAGTACTTC. The V call is TRBV6-1, the J call TRBJ2-7, with D perhaps matching TRBD2 (6 bases). Trimming removed 6 bases from V and 4 bases from J, with 16 bases in between. The germline CDR1 and CDR2 sequences are MNHNS and SASEGT. There are 14 residues in the CDR3.

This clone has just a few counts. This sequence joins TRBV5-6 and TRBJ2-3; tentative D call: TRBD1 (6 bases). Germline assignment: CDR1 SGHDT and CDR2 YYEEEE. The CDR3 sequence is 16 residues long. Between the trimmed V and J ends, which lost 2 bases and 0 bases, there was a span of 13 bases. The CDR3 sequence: CASSLITGSSTDTQYF. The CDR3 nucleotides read TGTGCCAGCAGCTTAATTACAGGGTCTAGCACAGATACGCAGTATTTT. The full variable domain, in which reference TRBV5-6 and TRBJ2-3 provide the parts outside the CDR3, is DAGVTQSPTHLIKTRGQQVTLRCSPKSGHDTVSWYQQALGQGPQFIFQYYEEEERQRGNFPDRFSGHQFPNYSSELNVNALLLGDSALYLCASSLITGSSTDTQYFGPGTRLTVL.

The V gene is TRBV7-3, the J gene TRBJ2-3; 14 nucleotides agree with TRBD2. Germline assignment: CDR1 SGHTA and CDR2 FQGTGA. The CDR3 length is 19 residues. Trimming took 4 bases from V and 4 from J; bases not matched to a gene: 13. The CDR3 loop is CASSSGLAGGQDTPDTQYF. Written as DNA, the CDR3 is TGTGCCAGCAGCTCAGGACTAGCGGGGGGCCAGGATACCCCAGATACGCAGTATTTT.

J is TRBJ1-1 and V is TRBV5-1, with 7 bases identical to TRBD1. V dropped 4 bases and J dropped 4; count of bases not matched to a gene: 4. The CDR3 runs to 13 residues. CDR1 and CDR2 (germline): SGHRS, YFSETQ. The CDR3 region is CASSIQGSTEAFF. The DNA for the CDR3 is TGCGCCAGCAGCATACAGGGGAGCACTGAAGCTTTCTTT.

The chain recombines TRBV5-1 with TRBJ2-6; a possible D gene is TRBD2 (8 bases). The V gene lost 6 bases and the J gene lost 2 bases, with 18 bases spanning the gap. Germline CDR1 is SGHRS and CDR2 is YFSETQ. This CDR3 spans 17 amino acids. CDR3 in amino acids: CASTPTGGGAGANVLTF. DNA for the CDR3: TGCGCCAGCACCCCGACGGGAGGGGGCGCTGGGGCCAACGTCCTGACTTTC. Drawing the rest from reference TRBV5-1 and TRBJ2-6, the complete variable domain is KAGVTQTPRYLIKTRGQQVTLSCSPISGHRSVSWYQQTPGQGLQFLFEYFSETQRNKGNFPGRFSGRQFSNSRSEMNVSTLELGDSALYLCASTPTGGGAGANVLTFGAGSRLTVL.